This T cell receptor beta chain was retrieved from a study of post-analysis software for immune sequencing data. Unique molecular identifiers tagged the TCR beta cDNA libraries. TCRdb reanalysed the PCR reads using MiXCR and keeps one entry per CDR3 protein. The table shows hundreds of thousands of distinct CDR3 sequences, with approximately 60% occurring only once. Study-wide findings and caveats: Comparison of patients with controls showed five or six TRBV segments more frequent in patients, TRBV5-6, TRBV5-1 and TRBV20-1 among them.

Germline V gene lookup returns CDR1 SEHNR and CDR2 FQNEAQ (reference sequence). The CDR3 covers 14 residues. V lost 5 bases, J lost 6 bases, and 14 bases lay in between. Worth noting for this clonotype: Its specificity is not known.

The V gene is TRBV7-9, the J gene TRBJ2-1, with D possibly being TRBD1 (6 bases). Sequencing was carried out using blood. The receptor comes from a girl aged 2-10 years with multiple sclerosis. CDR3 region: CASSLTGLGNEQFF. In DNA form, the CDR3 reads TGTGCCAGCAGCCTAACAGGGTTAGGCAATGAGCAGTTCTTC.